These 15 T cell receptor beta chains were all obtained from the same sample, sequenced in a study of cytomegalovirus exposure and HLA in healthy donors. The PCR made use of 60 Vbeta and 13 Jbeta primers. Measured with immunoSEQ multiplex PCR; TCRdb has only the in-frame clones, and not every one. Here the sample spans around 120,000 clones, about 80% being singletons. The sequencing input was PBMCs. The receptors shown here come from a boy aged 2 to 10 in good health and CMV-seronegative.

The V and J genes are TRBV30 and TRBJ1-1; D uncertain. Trimming left V 8 bases short and J 2 bases short, with 15 bases between. This CDR3 is built from 13 residues. Germline CDR1 and CDR2: GTSNPN and SVGIG (reference sequence). CDR3 residues: CARGLVRNTEAFF. The CDR3 nucleotides are TGTGCCCGGGGTTTGGTCAGAAACACTGAAGCTTTCTTT.

The chain employs TRBV4-3 and TRBJ2-1; 7 bases map to TRBD2. The CDR3 spans 16 residues. Looked up from germline, CDR1 is LGHNA and CDR2 is YSLEER. V trimming: 3 bases; J trimming: 5 bases; junction bases outside the gene matches: 10. CDR3 nucleotides: TGCGCCAGCAGCCAGGAGCGGGACTCGCGGGACAATGAGCAGTTCTTC. Residues: CASSQERDSRDNEQFF.

This clone was counted only a few times. The chain is built from TRBV5-6 and TRBJ1-4; 7 bases map to TRBD1. Germline CDR1 reads SGHDT; CDR2 reads YYEEEE. V lost 4 bases and J lost 8; bases outside the gene matches: 14. The CDR3 has 16 residues. The DNA of the CDR3 is TGTGCCAGCAGCAACCCGATGGGGCAGGGGGTGGAAAAACTGTTTTTT. Translated, it gives CASSNPMGQGVEKLFF.

CDR3 in DNA: TGTGCCAGCAGACCCACAGGGGAACGGAACTATGGCTACACCTTC. It is translated as CASRPTGERNYGYTF. The gene calls are TRBV27 and TRBJ1-2; TRBD1 matches at 7 bases. Germline CDR1 MNHEY, CDR2 SMNVEV (reference sequence). The V gene end was trimmed by 6 bases and the J gene end by 2 bases; junction bases not matched to a gene: 9. The CDR3 extends over 15 amino acids.

This chain uses TRBV5-1 with TRBJ1-1, with a possible D match to TRBD1 (6 bases). V dropped 0 bases and J dropped 5 bases, with 11 bases sitting between them. Germline values: CDR1 SGHRS, CDR2 YFSETQ. The CDR3 runs to 14 residues. The CDR3 nucleotides read TGCGCCAGCAGCTTGGTGGGGGGGCGAACTGAAGCTTTCTTT. Amino acids: CASSLVGGRTEAFF.

The chain recombines TRBV30 with TRBJ1-2; D gene uncertain. Trimming left V 0 bases short and J 3 bases short, with 11 bases between. Germline V gene sequence: CDR1 GTSNPN, CDR2 SVGIG (reference sequence). The CDR3 loop spans 14 amino acids. CDR3 DNA: TGTGCCTGGAGTGTAGGTTACGGGTACTATGGCTACACCTTC. It translates to CAWSVGYGYYGYTF.

This clone was seen just once. The chain recombines TRBV7-9 with TRBJ2-1, with a possible D match to TRBD2 (6 bases). The CDR3 is 15 amino acids. Germline assignment: CDR1 SEHNR and CDR2 FQNEAQ (reference sequence). The germline V and J ends were trimmed by 5 bases and 4 bases, with 15 bases remaining between them. CDR3 in amino acids: CASSAGLSSYNEQFF. The CDR3 DNA follows: TGTGCCAGCAGCGCGGGACTTAGCAGTTACAATGAGCAGTTCTTC.

The V call is TRBV11-3, the J call TRBJ2-1, with 7 nucleotides matching TRBD2. Per germline, CDR1 SGHNT and CDR2 YENEEA. V trimming: 3 bases; J trimming: 10 bases; junction bases outside the gene matches: 6. This CDR3 region has 13 residues. The CDR3 protein is CASSLSGAREQFF. In DNA, the CDR3 is TGTGCCAGCAGCTTGAGCGGGGCGAGGGAGCAGTTCTTC.

The CDR3 bases are TGTGCCAGCAGCCTAGGGGAGTCGATCCAGCCCCAGCATTTT. Its translation: CASSLGESIQPQHF. J is TRBJ1-5 and V is TRBV7-9; D possibly corresponds to TRBD1 (5 bases). Looked up from germline, CDR1 is SEHNR and CDR2 is FQNEAQ (reference sequence). V lost 5 bases to trimming and J lost 7 bases, with 15 bases between them. The CDR3 is made up of 14 amino acids.

The chain carries TRBV2 and TRBJ2-7, with D tentatively TRBD2 (7 bases). Germline values: CDR1 SNHLY, CDR2 FYNNEI. This CDR3 has 14 residues. Trimming took off 3 bases at V and 6 bases at J, with 15 bases between the two ends. The CDR3, as DNA: TGTGCCAGCAGTGACCGATGGGGGGGGCCCGAGCAGTACGTC. Translating it yields CASSDRWGGPEQYV.

J is TRBJ1-2 and V is TRBV30; TRBD1 matches at 10 bases. Germline lookup yields CDR1 GTSNPN and CDR2 SVGIG (reference sequence). Losses at the gene ends were 6 bases for V and 6 bases for J; bases not matched to a gene: 13. The CDR3 is 15 residues long. DNA of the CDR3: TGTGCCTGCTTACCTCCGGGACAGGGGCGAAATGGCTACACCTTC. Its translation: CACLPPGQGRNGYTF.

The chain couples TRBV6-5 to TRBJ1-4; perhaps TRBD1 as D (6 bases). The CDR3 spans 15 residues. Between the trimmed V and J ends, which lost 0 bases and 8 bases, there was a span of 13 bases. The germline V gene has CDR1 MNHEY and CDR2 SVGAGI. The CDR3 region has the DNA TGTGCCAGCAGTTACTCGGGGGCTTTAGGGGAAAAACTGTTTTTT. Translated: CASSYSGALGEKLFF.

This chain uses TRBV7-9 with TRBJ2-3, with 9 bases that match TRBD2. This CDR3 has 15 amino acids. Per the germline V gene, CDR1 is SEHNR and CDR2 is FQNEAQ (reference sequence). V lost 3 bases to trimming and J lost 4 bases; unmatched junction nucleotides: 5. CDR3 bases: TGTGCCAGCAGCTTTGGCGCGGGAGGGGCAGATACGCAGTATTTT. Translating gives CASSFGAGGADTQYF.

The V call is TRBV10-3, the J call TRBJ1-1; D uncertain. The CDR3 covers 11 residues. Looked up from germline, CDR1 is ENHRY and CDR2 is SYGVKD. V gave up 8 bases and J gave up 3 bases, with 7 bases separating them. This chain's CDR3 is CAIRGDTEAFF. The CDR3 region has the DNA TGTGCCATCCGTGGCGACACTGAAGCTTTCTTT.

The CDR3, as DNA: TGTGCCAGCAGTTTACCCTCAGCGCTAACAGGGGGTGAGAACTATGGCTACACCTTC. Translating gives CASSLPSALTGGENYGYTF. The V gene is TRBV27, the J gene TRBJ1-2; 8 nucleotides align to TRBD1. The CDR3 has 19 amino acids. The junction had 16 bases not matched to a gene; V was cut back by 2 bases and J by 2 bases. CDR1 and CDR2 (germline): MNHEY, SMNVEV (reference sequence).